This T cell receptor (beta chain) stems from a study of blood T cell repertoires in COVID-19. Study in general: Collection of acute and convalescent COVID-19 samples took place in the United States, Italy and Spain. T cells, B-cell-depleted T cells, or PBMCs provided the cDNA or gDNA that served as material.

This clone came up a few times. V was cut by 5 bases and J by 0 bases, with 17 bases left in between. The germline gives CDR1 SGHTA, CDR2 FQGTGA. This CDR3 spans 17 amino acids. Original methodology: Estimated nucleated cell counts came from reference gene primer amplification. Produced via immunoSEQ multiplex PCR; TCRdb's table is partial and in-frame only. The V and J calls and clone size come from that table; D and trimming were worked out from the DNA. The table records some 49,000 clones, around 86% of them present only once. The V and J genes are TRBV7-3 and TRBJ2-1, with D possibly matching TRBD2 (6 bases). The material sequenced was peripheral blood. This TCR was sampled from a woman aged 80 or over with COVID-19, enrolled during active disease. The CDR3 region has the DNA TGTGCCAGCAGCCGGGACCCCGGGACTCCCTCCTACAATGAGCAGTTCTTC. This codes for CASSRDPGTPSYNEQFF.